Detailed here is one TCR beta chain. The source of the sample is a study of CD8 T cells in ankylosing spondylitis. MiXCR, applied by TCRdb to the 5' RACE reads, yields one record per CDR3 protein. The sample shows approximately 42,000 distinct CDR3 sequences, roughly 11% of them seen only once. From germline, CDR1 is KGHSH and CDR2 LQKENI. The V gene end was trimmed by 3 bases and the J gene end by 1 base; junction bases not matched to a gene: 2. The CDR3 has 14 amino acids. This chain links TRBV18 with TRBJ2-7; TRBD2 matches 8 bases. The origin of this receptor is a male donor with ankylosing spondylitis or in good health (not recorded which). Sample: blood, either unsorted or a sorted T cell fraction (not recorded which). CDR3 coding DNA: TGTGCCAGCTCACCGACTAGCGCTTCCTACGAGCAGTACTTC. Amino acids: CASSPTSASYEQYF.